Below are 32 T cell receptor beta chains sequenced from a single sample in a study of blood T cell repertoires in COVID-19. Sequenced by immunoSEQ multiplex PCR; TCRdb stores in-frame clones only, minus some. The repertoire holds about 130,000 clones, with about four fifths as singletons. Source material: peripheral blood. The origin of the receptors is a man aged 55 to 70 with acute or convalescent COVID-19.

The table lists this clone with a few counts. The chain recombines TRBV15 with TRBJ2-1; 9 nucleotides line up with TRBD2. Germline lookup yields CDR1 LNHNV and CDR2 YYDKDF (reference sequence). CDR3 length: 16 residues. V lost 2 bases to trimming and J lost 0 bases; unmatched junction nucleotides: 2. CDR3 amino acids: CATSRLSGSSYNEQFF. CDR3 nucleotides: TGTGCCACCAGCAGACTTAGCGGGAGCTCCTACAATGAGCAGTTCTTC.

V is TRBV19 and J is TRBJ1-4; unclear D gene. CDR1 is LNHDA and CDR2 is SQIVND in the germline V gene (reference sequence). The CDR3 is made up of 15 amino acids. V was shortened by 2 bases and J by 4 bases, with 11 bases between the two germline ends. The CDR3, as DNA: TGTGCCAGTAGTATAACTGTCGGGATTAATGAAAAACTGTTTTTT. Its protein product is CASSITVGINEKLFF.

The rearrangement uses TRBV19 and TRBJ2-1, with D maybe TRBD1 (6 bases). V lost 2 bases, J lost 5 bases, and 13 bases lay in between. The CDR3 runs to 15 residues. Germline lookup yields CDR1 LNHDA and CDR2 SQIVND (reference sequence). Here the CDR3 reads CASSILAGDHNEQFF. CDR3 coding DNA: TGTGCCAGTAGTATATTGGCAGGGGATCACAATGAGCAGTTCTTC.

The chain employs TRBV28 and TRBJ1-3, with 10 bases lining up with TRBD1. CDR1 is MDHEN, CDR2 SYDVKM, per germline. This CDR3 is 14 amino acids long. V lost 6 bases, J lost 6 bases, and 5 bases stayed unmatched. This CDR3 reads CASSSTGGENTIYF. CDR3 nucleotide sequence: TGTGCCAGCAGCTCGACAGGGGGCGAAAACACCATATATTTT. Filled out from reference TRBV28 and TRBJ1-3, the complete variable domain reads DVKVTQSSRYLVKRTGEKVFLECVQDMDHENMFWYRQDPGLGLRLIYFSYDVKMKEKGDIPEGYSVSREKKERFSLILESASTNQTSMYLCASSSTGGENTIYFGEGSWLTVV.

The V call is TRBV5-1, the J call TRBJ2-7, with D possibly TRBD1 on 5 matching bases. CDR1 is SGHRS and CDR2 is YFSETQ in the germline V gene. The CDR3 length is 13 residues. Deletions cut 3 bases from V and 3 bases from J, with 10 bases between. This CDR3 reads CASSSQGVYEQYF. Here the CDR3 DNA reads TGCGCCAGCAGCTCCCAAGGGGTCTACGAGCAGTACTTC.

This clone appeared once. The rearrangement joins TRBV6-5 to TRBJ1-2; 8 bases map to TRBD1. The CDR3 loop spans 13 amino acids. Losses at the gene ends were 8 bases for V and 3 bases for J; bases not matched to a gene: 5. The germline V gene has CDR1 MNHEY and CDR2 SVGAGI. The CDR3 nucleotides read TGTGCCAGCTACAGGGGGAAGGACTATGGCTACACCTTC. Protein product: CASYRGKDYGYTF.

This clone was counted once. The chain combines TRBV6-5 with TRBJ1-1, with a possible D match to TRBD1 (6 bases). Trimming took off 7 bases at V and 0 bases at J, with 12 bases between the two ends. The CDR3 length is 14 residues. In germline, CDR1 is MNHEY, CDR2 SVGAGI. CDR3 nucleotide sequence: TGTGCCAGCATCGCCGGGACATTGAACACTGAAGCTTTCTTT. Its translation: CASIAGTLNTEAFF.

The gene calls are TRBV19 and TRBJ1-2; 7 bases fit TRBD1. This CDR3 has 15 amino acids. The germline V gene has CDR1 LNHDA and CDR2 SQIVND (reference sequence). Trimming at V came to 5 bases and at J to 4 bases, leaving 10 bases not matched to a gene. The CDR3 sequence is CASSPGQADTYGYTF. The CDR3 DNA follows: TGTGCCAGTAGTCCCGGACAGGCGGATACCTATGGCTACACCTTC.

This clone was recorded a few times. This chain connects TRBV27 to TRBJ2-2; a weak D match, TRBD1 (6 bases). V lost 6 bases to trimming and J lost 2 bases, with 13 bases between them. CDR3 length: 15 amino acids. Germline CDR1 reads MNHEY; CDR2 reads SMNVEV (reference sequence). In DNA form, the CDR3 reads TGTGCCAGCAGCTCAGGGGTCACAAACACCGGGGAGCTGTTTTTT. As protein: CASSSGVTNTGELFF.

The gene calls are TRBV30 and TRBJ1-4, with TRBD1 as a possible D gene (5 bases). V dropped 8 bases and J dropped 6 bases, with 16 bases sitting between them. Germline loops: CDR1 GTSNPN, CDR2 SVGIG (reference sequence). This CDR3 is 13 amino acids long. The chain's CDR3 is CAGRGTRDEKLFF. DNA for the CDR3: TGTGCCGGACGCGGGACTAGAGATGAAAAACTGTTTTTT.

This clone appeared once. The genes are TRBV5-8 and TRBJ1-5; 7 nucleotides align to TRBD1. Germline CDR1 and CDR2: SGHTS and YDEGEE. The V gene end was trimmed by 4 bases and the J gene end by 7 bases; junction bases not matched to a gene: 8. The CDR3 consists of 14 residues. The DNA of the CDR3 is TGTGCCAGCAGCAACTACAGGGGCGCCCAGCCCCAGCATTTT. Translating it yields CASSNYRGAQPQHF. Based on the CDR3 plus reference TRBV5-8 and TRBJ1-5, the full variable domain is EAGVTQSPTHLIKTRGQQATLRCSPISGHTSVYWYQQALGLGLQFLLWYDEGEERNRGNFPPRFSGRQFPNYSSELNVNALELEDSALYLCASSNYRGAQPQHFGDGTRLSIL.

CDR3 in amino acids: CASSSPRGRDAHEQFF. In DNA form, the CDR3 reads TGTGCCAGCAGTTCGCCCAGGGGAAGGGATGCCCATGAGCAGTTCTTC. This chain links TRBV6-6 with TRBJ2-1, with a possible D match to TRBD1 (6 bases). Trimming stripped 4 bases from V and 8 bases from J, with 21 bases between. CDR3 length: 16 amino acids. Germline CDR1 reads MNHNY; CDR2 reads SVGAGI (reference sequence).

The V and J genes are TRBV6-5 and TRBJ2-3, with D unresolved. V lost 4 bases and J 3 bases, leaving 8 bases between the germline ends. This CDR3 region has 13 residues. Germline CDR1 MNHEY, CDR2 SVGAGI. The CDR3 nucleotides read TGTGCCAGCAGTTCACTTCTTACAGATACGCAGTATTTT. It is translated as CASSSLLTDTQYF.

Only a few counts were recorded for this clone. The chain employs TRBV7-9 and TRBJ2-7; 9 bases fit TRBD2. From germline, CDR1 is SEHNR and CDR2 FQNEAQ (reference sequence). V lost 1 base and J lost 2; bases outside the gene matches: 3. The CDR3 consists of 15 residues. CDR3 nucleotide sequence: TGTGCCAGCAGCTTAGGGACTAGCGCTGCCTACGAGCAGTACTTC. This codes for CASSLGTSAAYEQYF.

This clone was seen more than once but under ten times. The rearrangement links TRBV7-8 to TRBJ2-7; 7 bases map to TRBD1. The V and J ends lost 3 bases and 2 bases, in that order; junction bases with no gene match: 7. The CDR3 totals 15 residues. Germline CDR1 and CDR2: SGHVS and FQNEAQ. CDR3 residues: CASSFGVTGAYEQYF. As DNA, the CDR3 is TGTGCCAGCAGCTTTGGTGTTACAGGGGCCTACGAGCAGTACTTC.

This clone was seen a handful of times. V gene TRBV3-1 (or the pseudogene TRBV3-2) combines with J gene TRBJ1-4, with a possible D match to TRBD1 (5 bases). The CDR3 contains 14 residues. The V gene's germline CDR1 is LGHDT and CDR2 YNNKEL (reference sequence). V lost 2 bases and J 1 base, leaving 5 bases between the germline ends. The CDR3 region is CASSQTGTNEKLFF. The CDR3 coding sequence is TGTGCCAGCAGCCAAACAGGAACTAATGAAAAACTGTTTTTT.

This sequence joins TRBV19 and TRBJ1-2; 11 nucleotides agree with TRBD1. This CDR3 is 16 amino acids long. The V gene end was trimmed by 3 bases and the J gene end by 6 bases; junction bases not matched to a gene: 9. The V gene's germline CDR1 is LNHDA and CDR2 SQIVND (reference sequence). CDR3 amino acids: CASSIGQGARGDGYTF. CDR3 nucleotides: TGTGCCAGTAGTATTGGACAGGGGGCGCGTGGGGATGGCTACACCTTC. The full variable domain, completed using reference TRBV19 and TRBJ1-2, is DGGITQSPKYLFRKEGQNVTLSCEQNLNHDAMYWYRQDPGQGLRLIYYSQIVNDFQKGDIAEGYSVSREKKESFPLTVTSAQKNPTAFYLCASSIGQGARGDGYTFGSGTRLTVV.

V and J are TRBV30 and TRBJ2-6, with 8 bases aligning to TRBD1. After removal of 2 bases from V and 0 bases from J, the junction contained 3 bases not matched to a gene. Germline values: CDR1 GTSNPN, CDR2 SVGIG (reference sequence). This CDR3 is built from 16 residues. The CDR3 protein is CAWSRQGSSGANVLTF. The CDR3 DNA is TGTGCCTGGAGTCGACAGGGGAGCTCTGGGGCCAACGTCCTGACTTTC.

This clone appeared once. The CDR3 DNA reads as TGTGCCAGCAGTCCGACTAGCGGGAATTTGAACATTCAGTACTTC. It encodes CASSPTSGNLNIQYF. The rearrangement joins TRBV7-8 to TRBJ2-4; TRBD2 agrees at 11 bases. The CDR3 has 15 residues. Germline CDR1 is SGHVS and CDR2 is FQNEAQ. J was trimmed by 7 bases and V by 6 bases; bases with no gene match: 8.

The chain carries TRBV13 and TRBJ2-5; TRBD2 is a possible D gene (6 bases). The CDR3 is 17 residues long. V gave up 1 base and J gave up 0 bases, with 15 bases separating them. Germline V CDR1 and CDR2: PRHDT, FYEKMQ (reference sequence). For the CDR3, the DNA is TGTGCCAGCAGCTTAGAAATGGCGGGGTCTCACCAAGAGACCCAGTACTTC. This sequence encodes CASSLEMAGSHQETQYF.

About this clone itself: The junction differs from germline at one of its ends, possibly a read error. This chain uses TRBV2 with TRBJ2-1; 11 nucleotides align to TRBD1. The CDR3 spans 15 residues. Germline V CDR1 and CDR2: SNHLY, FYNNEI. CDR3 DNA: TGTGCCAGCAGTGTCGGGACAGGGGGATACAGTGAGCAGTTCTTC. Translating it yields CASSVGTGGYSEQFF.

The rearrangement links TRBV6-1 to TRBJ1-5; D gene unclear. Germline V CDR1 and CDR2: MNHNS, SASEGT. The CDR3 sequence is 15 residues long. Trimming pared 1 base from V and 9 bases from J, leaving 16 bases between. CDR3: CASSEETSPLRPQHF. CDR3 DNA sequence: TGTGCCAGCAGTGAAGAGACATCCCCCCTGAGGCCCCAGCATTTT.

This clone occurred once. Other DNA sequences within the sample encode an identical CDR3. The genes are TRBV19 and TRBJ1-1, with D maybe TRBD1 (6 bases). The germline V gene encodes CDR1 LNHDA and CDR2 SQIVND (reference sequence). The CDR3 is made up of 14 amino acids. V lost 2 bases and J lost 5, with 12 bases in between. The CDR3 sequence is CASSIQGRGTEAFF. In nucleotides, the CDR3 is TGTGCCAGTAGTATACAGGGGAGAGGGACTGAAGCTTTCTTT.

This clone was seen at least ten times. This chain links TRBV29-1 with TRBJ2-1; D call uncertain. Per the germline V gene, CDR1 is SQVTM and CDR2 is ANQGSEA. V lost 3 bases and J lost 9, with 15 bases in between. The length of the CDR3 is 13 residues. The CDR3 region has the DNA TGCAGCGTTGATAAGCCCACTACCATTGAGCAGTTCTTC. Translated: CSVDKPTTIEQFF.

In DNA, the CDR3 is TGTGCCAGCAGCTTGGCAGACAGGGGATCGAGTGGCTACACCTTC. Encoded protein: CASSLADRGSSGYTF. V usage is TRBV5-6 and J usage is TRBJ1-2; 8 positions match TRBD1. This CDR3 comprises 15 residues. J gave up 7 bases and V 0 bases, and 8 bases lay outside the gene matches. Germline CDR1 SGHDT, CDR2 YYEEEE.

The V call is TRBV5-1, the J call TRBJ1-1; the D is unclear. The CDR3 runs to 13 residues. V was trimmed by 0 bases and J by 8 bases, leaving 11 bases between them. CDR1 is SGHRS, CDR2 YFSETQ, per germline. DNA for the CDR3: TGCGCCAGCAGCTTGGGACTGTCAGCAGAAGCTTTCTTT. It encodes CASSLGLSAEAFF.

CDR3 sequence reads: CATSETGLAQETQYF. The CDR3 bases are TGTGCCACCAGTGAGACCGGACTAGCGCAAGAGACCCAGTACTTC. The genes are TRBV24-1 and TRBJ2-5; TRBD2 aligns across 9 bases. The CDR3 loop spans 15 amino acids. The germline V gene has CDR1 KGHDR and CDR2 SFDVKD. Trimming at V came to 4 bases and at J to 2 bases, leaving 4 bases not matched to a gene.

The chain uses TRBV6-5 and TRBJ1-1; maybe TRBD1 (5 bases). The CDR3 is 12 residues long. CDR1 and CDR2 from the germline V gene are MNHEY and SVGAGI. Between the trimmed V and J ends, which lost 4 bases and 6 bases, there was a span of 9 bases. The CDR3 is CASSFQGSEAFF. Written as DNA, the CDR3 is TGTGCCAGCAGTTTCCAGGGATCTGAAGCTTTCTTT.

The chain links TRBV12-3 or TRBV12-4 to TRBJ2-1; D not certain. The CDR3 totals 11 residues. V was trimmed by 10 bases and J by 4 bases, leaving 8 bases between them. CDR3 in DNA: TGTGCCATCAGGAGTTACAATGAGCAGTTCTTC. Encoded protein: CAIRSYNEQFF.

The rearrangement links TRBV6-5 to TRBJ2-5; 10 bases match TRBD2. The CDR3 extends over 14 amino acids. The germline V gene encodes CDR1 MNHEY and CDR2 SVGAGI. Germline trimming cut 6 bases from V and 5 bases from J; bases unmatched to any gene: 6. CDR3 bases: TGTGCCAGCAGCGAGCGGGGGGGCCGTGAGACCCAGTACTTC. It translates to CASSERGGRETQYF.

This chain uses TRBV6-5 with TRBJ2-7; tentatively, D is TRBD1 (6 bases). V was trimmed by 2 bases and J by 0 bases, leaving 14 bases between them. The germline gives CDR1 MNHEY, CDR2 SVGAGI. The CDR3 covers 16 residues. CDR3 nucleotides: TGTGCCAGCAGTTACGATGGACAGTCAAGCTCCTACGAGCAGTACTTC. This codes for CASSYDGQSSSYEQYF.

The rearrangement links TRBV24-1 to TRBJ1-5; D not certain. V lost 4 bases, J lost 5 bases, and 14 bases lay in between. Germline assignment: CDR1 KGHDR and CDR2 SFDVKD. The CDR3 consists of 15 residues. The CDR3 spells CATSDTDKPHQPQHF. The CDR3 bases are TGTGCCACCAGTGACACAGACAAACCTCATCAGCCCCAGCATTTT.